This passage covers 5 T cell receptor beta chains from one sample sequenced in a study of T cells expressing NK-cell markers. Reanalyzing the 5' RACE reads, TCRdb keeps one entry per CDR3 protein, without DNA. The repertoire table contains a few hundred thousand distinct CDR3 sequences. The material sequenced was blood T cells: a sorted CD56 or NKG2C T cell subset, CD4+ or CD8+ T cells, or bulk PBMC T cells (not recorded which). Receptor source: a man aged 18-75 years in good health.

The V and J genes are TRBV7-2 and TRBJ2-7; the TCRdb D gene call, TRBD1, has no DNA to confirm it. CDR3 size: 17 residues. CDR1 and CDR2 from the germline V gene are SGHTA and FQGNSA. CDR3 sequence reads: CASSLRLVQVITYEQYF.

The chain couples TRBV6-1 to TRBJ2-7; no DNA is available, so the TRBD1 call from TCRdb remains unchecked. The germline CDR1 and CDR2 sequences are MNHNS and SASEGT. The CDR3 runs to 15 residues. The CDR3: CASSEARDRSYEQYF.

The V call is TRBV6-1, the J call TRBJ1-2; the D call of TRBD1 rests on TCRdb alone, since no DNA is present to check it. The germline CDR1 and CDR2 sequences are MNHNS and SASEGT. The CDR3 runs 14 residues. CDR3 in amino acids: CASSEIDRADGYTF.

The rearrangement uses TRBV5-1 and TRBJ2-1; the D call of TRBD1 rests on TCRdb alone, since no DNA is present to check it. The CDR3 extends over 16 amino acids. Germline V lookup: CDR1 SGHRS, CDR2 YFSETQ. CDR3 protein: CASSPREGVTYNEQFF.

The rearrangement joins TRBV30 to TRBJ2-3; TCRdb picks TRBD2, but there is no DNA to check that call. The germline V gene encodes CDR1 GTSNPN and CDR2 SVGIG (reference sequence). There are 14 residues in the CDR3. The CDR3 loop reads CAWAAGGPIDTQYF.